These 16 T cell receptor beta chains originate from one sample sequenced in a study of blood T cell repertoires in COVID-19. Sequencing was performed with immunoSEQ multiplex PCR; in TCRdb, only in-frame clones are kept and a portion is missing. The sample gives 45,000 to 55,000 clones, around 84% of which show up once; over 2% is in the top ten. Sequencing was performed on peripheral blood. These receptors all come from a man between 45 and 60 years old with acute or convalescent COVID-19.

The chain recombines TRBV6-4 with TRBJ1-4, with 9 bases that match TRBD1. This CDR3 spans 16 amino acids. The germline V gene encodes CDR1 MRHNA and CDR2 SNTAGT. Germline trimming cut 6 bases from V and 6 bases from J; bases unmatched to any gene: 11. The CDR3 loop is CASRGIGRDRDEKLFF. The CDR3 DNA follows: TGTGCCAGCAGGGGGATAGGCCGGGACAGGGATGAAAAACTGTTTTTT.

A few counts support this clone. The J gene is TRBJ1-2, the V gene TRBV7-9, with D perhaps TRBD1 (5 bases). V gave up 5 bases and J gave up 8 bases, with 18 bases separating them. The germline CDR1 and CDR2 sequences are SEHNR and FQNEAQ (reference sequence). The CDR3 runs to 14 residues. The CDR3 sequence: CASSHEQEGTGYTF. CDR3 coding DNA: TGTGCCAGCAGCCACGAACAGGAGGGTACGGGCTACACCTTC.

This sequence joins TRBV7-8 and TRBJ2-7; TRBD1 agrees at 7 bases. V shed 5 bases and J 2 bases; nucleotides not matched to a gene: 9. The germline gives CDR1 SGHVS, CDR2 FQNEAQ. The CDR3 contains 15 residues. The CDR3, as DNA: TGTGCCAGCAGCCCGGGGACAGTGGATACCTACGAGCAGTACTTC. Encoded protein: CASSPGTVDTYEQYF. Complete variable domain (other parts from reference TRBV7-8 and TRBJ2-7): GAGVSQSPRYKVAKRGQDVALRCDPISGHVSLFWYQQALGQGPEFLTYFQNEAQLDKSGLPSDRFFAERPEGSVSTLKIQRTQQEDSAVYLCASSPGTVDTYEQYFGPGTRLTVT.

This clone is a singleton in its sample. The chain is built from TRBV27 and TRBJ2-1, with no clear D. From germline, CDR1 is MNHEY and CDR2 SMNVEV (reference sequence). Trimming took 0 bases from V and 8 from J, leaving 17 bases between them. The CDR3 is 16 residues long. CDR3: CASSLSSSRVLDEQFF. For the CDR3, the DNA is TGTGCCAGCAGTTTATCGAGCAGCCGGGTGTTGGATGAGCAGTTCTTC.

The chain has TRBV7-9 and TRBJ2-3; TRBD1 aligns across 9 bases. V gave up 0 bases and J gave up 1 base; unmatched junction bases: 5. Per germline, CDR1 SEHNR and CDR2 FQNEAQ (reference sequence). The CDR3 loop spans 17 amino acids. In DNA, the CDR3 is TGTGCCAGCAGCTTAGCGGGGACAGGGCTTGGCACAGATACGCAGTATTTT. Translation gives CASSLAGTGLGTDTQYF. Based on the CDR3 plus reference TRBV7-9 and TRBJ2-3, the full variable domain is DTGVSQNPRHKITKRGQNVTFRCDPISEHNRLYWYRQTLGQGPEFLTYFQNEAQLEKSRLLSDRFSAERPKGSFSTLEIQRTEQGDSAMYLCASSLAGTGLGTDTQYFGPGTRLTVL.

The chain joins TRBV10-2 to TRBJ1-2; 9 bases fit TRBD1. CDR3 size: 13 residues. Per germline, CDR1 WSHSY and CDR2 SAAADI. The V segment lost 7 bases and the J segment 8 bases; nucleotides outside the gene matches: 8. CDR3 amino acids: CASTPGQGGGYTF. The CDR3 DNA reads TGCGCCAGCACCCCGGGACAGGGCGGGGGCTACACCTTC.

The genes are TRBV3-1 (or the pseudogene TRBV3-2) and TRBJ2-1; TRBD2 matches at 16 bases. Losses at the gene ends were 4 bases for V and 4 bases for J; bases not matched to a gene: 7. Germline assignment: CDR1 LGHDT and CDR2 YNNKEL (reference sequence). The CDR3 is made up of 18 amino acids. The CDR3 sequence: CASSPGTSGRASYNEQFF. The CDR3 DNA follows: TGTGCCAGCAGCCCCGGGACTAGCGGGAGGGCCTCATACAATGAGCAGTTCTTC.

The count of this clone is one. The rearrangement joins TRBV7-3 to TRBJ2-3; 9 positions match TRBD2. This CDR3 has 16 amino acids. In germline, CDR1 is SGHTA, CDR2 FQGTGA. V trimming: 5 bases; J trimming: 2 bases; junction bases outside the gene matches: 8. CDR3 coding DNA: TGTGCCAGCAGCCGGGTAGCGGGAGAGGACACAGATACGCAGTATTTT. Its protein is CASSRVAGEDTDTQYF.

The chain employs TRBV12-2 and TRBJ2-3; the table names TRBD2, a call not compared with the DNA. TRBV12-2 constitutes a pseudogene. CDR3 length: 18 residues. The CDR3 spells CASRLSFPTSQSTDTQYF. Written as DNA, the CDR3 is TGTGCAAGTCGCCTTTCTTTTCCGACTAGCCAAAGCACAGATACGCAGTATTTT.

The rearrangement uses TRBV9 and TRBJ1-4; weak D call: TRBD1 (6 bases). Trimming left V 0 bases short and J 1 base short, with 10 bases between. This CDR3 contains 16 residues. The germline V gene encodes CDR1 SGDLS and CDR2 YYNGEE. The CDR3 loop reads CASSVGIGGTNEKLFF. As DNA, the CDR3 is TGTGCCAGCAGCGTAGGCATAGGGGGAACTAATGAAAAACTGTTTTTT. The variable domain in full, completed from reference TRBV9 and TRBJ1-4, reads DSGVTQTPKHLITATGQRVTLRCSPRSGDLSVYWYQQSLDQGLQFLIQYYNGEERAKGNILERFSAQQFPDLHSELNLSSLELGDSALYFCASSVGIGGTNEKLFFGSGTQLSVL.

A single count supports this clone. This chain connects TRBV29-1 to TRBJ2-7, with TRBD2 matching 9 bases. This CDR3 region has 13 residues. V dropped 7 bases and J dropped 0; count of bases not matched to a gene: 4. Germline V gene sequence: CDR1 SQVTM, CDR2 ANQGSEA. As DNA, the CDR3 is TGCAGCGCAAGCGGGGGGCACTCCTACGAGCAGTACTTC. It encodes CSASGGHSYEQYF.

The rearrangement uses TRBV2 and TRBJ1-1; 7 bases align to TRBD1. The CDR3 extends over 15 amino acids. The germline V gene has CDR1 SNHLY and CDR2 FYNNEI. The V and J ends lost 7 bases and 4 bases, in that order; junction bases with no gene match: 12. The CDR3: CASMQTGLLSTEAFF. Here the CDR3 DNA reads TGTGCCAGCATGCAGACAGGGCTTCTAAGCACTGAAGCTTTCTTT.

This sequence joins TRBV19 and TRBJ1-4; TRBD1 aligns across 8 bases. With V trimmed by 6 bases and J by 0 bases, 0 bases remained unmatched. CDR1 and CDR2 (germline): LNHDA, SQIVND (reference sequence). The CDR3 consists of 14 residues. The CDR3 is CASRTGATNEKLFF. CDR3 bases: TGTGCCAGTAGGACAGGGGCAACTAATGAAAAACTGTTTTTT.

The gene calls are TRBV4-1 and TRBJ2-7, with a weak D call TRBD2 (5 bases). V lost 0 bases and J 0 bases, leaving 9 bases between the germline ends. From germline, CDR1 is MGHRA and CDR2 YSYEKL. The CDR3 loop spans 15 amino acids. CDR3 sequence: CASSQDGVGSYEQYF. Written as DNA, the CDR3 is TGCGCCAGCAGCCAAGACGGGGTGGGCTCCTACGAGCAGTACTTC.

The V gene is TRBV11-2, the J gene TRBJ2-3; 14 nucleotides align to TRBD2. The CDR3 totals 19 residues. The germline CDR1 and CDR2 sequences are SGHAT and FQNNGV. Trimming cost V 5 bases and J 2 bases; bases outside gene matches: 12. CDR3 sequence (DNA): TGTGCCAGCAGCACGGGACTAGCGGGGGTCAAGGGGAACACAGATACGCAGTATTTT. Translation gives CASSTGLAGVKGNTDTQYF.

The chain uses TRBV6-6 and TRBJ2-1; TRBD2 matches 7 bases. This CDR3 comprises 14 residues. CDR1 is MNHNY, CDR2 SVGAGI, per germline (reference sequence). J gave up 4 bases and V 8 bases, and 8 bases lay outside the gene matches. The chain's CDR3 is CASLPAGDYNEQFF. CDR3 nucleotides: TGTGCCAGCTTGCCCGCGGGGGATTACAATGAGCAGTTCTTC.